The source of this TCR beta chain is a study of cytomegalovirus exposure and HLA in healthy donors. Findings and limits, study-wide: Subsequent analysis revealed that first-cohort TCR clusters tended to co-occur in the approximately 120 validation repertoires. Most sequenced TCRs were rare (though some public TCRs occurred in many donors). Three CMV-associated chains proved CMV antigen-specific in vitro. Associated with cytomegalovirus, according to the listing, were fewer than 200 TCR beta chains.

The CDR3 contains 18 residues. CDR1 is LNHDA and CDR2 is SQIVND in the germline V gene (reference sequence). Trimming cost V 6 bases and J 1 base; bases outside gene matches: 17. Regarding this clone: Its target is unknown.

Measured with immunoSEQ multiplex PCR; TCRdb has only the in-frame clones, and not every one. The data hold over 90,000 clones, with about 94% observed a single time. The TCR sequence derives from a woman between 18 and 30 years old in good health and CMV-seronegative. The sample comprised PBMCs. The chain combines TRBV19 with TRBJ2-7, with 8 positions matching TRBD2. The CDR3 here is CASSPGGGWYPESYEQYF. The CDR3 nucleotides are TGTGCCAGTAGCCCCGGGGGGGGCTGGTACCCCGAATCCTACGAGCAGTACTTC.